This TCR beta chain was captured in a study of T cells in Graves' hyperthyroidism and ophthalmopathy. Ten or more counts support this clonotype. CDR1 is MNHNS and CDR2 is SASEGT in the germline V gene. This CDR3 contains 15 residues. Unmatched junction bases numbered 12, after V lost 8 bases and J lost 7 bases. Amplified TCR beta CDR3 regions came from RNA transcripts. The HTBI primer set served for first-round RT-PCR of the TCR CDR3. TCRdb used MiXCR to reprocess the multiplex PCR reads, holding one entry per CDR3 protein. The table includes hundreds of thousands of distinct CDR3 sequences, 20% to 25% detected once.

The gene calls are TRBV6-1 and TRBJ1-5; 9 nucleotides line up with TRBD1. The sample comprised blood. The TCR originated in a woman in her 70s with Graves' ophthalmopathy. The DNA of the CDR3 is TGTGCCAGCCGAACCGGGACAGGGTTAGGACAGCCCCAGCATTTT. This gives the protein CASRTGTGLGQPQHF.